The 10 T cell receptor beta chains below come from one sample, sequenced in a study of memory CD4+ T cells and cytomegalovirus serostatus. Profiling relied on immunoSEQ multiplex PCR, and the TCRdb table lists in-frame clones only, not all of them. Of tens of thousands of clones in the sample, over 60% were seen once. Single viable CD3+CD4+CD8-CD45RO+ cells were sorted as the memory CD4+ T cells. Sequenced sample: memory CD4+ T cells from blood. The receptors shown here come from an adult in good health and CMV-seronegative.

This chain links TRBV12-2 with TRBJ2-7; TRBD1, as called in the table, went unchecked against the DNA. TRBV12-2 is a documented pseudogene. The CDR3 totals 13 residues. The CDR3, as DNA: TGTGCAAATCAGGTCCAGCTCCTCTACGAGCAGTACTTC. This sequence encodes CANQVQLLYEQYF.

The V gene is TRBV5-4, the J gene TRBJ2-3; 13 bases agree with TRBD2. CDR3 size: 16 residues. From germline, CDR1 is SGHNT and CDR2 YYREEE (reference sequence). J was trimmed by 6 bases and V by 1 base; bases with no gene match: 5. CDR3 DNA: TGTGCCAGCAGCTTGCGGACTAGCGGGAGTTTTGATACGCAGTATTTT. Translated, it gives CASSLRTSGSFDTQYF.

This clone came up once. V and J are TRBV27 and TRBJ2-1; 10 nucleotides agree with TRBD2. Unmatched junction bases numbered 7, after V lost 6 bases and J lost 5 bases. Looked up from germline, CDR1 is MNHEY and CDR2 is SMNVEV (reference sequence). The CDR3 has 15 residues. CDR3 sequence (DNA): TGTGCCAGCAGGGCTAGCGGGAGCTGGAACAATGAGCAGTTCTTC. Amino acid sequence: CASRASGSWNNEQFF.

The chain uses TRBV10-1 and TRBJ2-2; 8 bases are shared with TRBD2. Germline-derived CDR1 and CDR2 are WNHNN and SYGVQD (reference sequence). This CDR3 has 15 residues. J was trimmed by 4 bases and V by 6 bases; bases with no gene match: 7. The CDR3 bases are TGCGCCAGCAGCGAAGCGGGAGTCGGCACCGGGGAGCTGTTTTTT. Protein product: CASSEAGVGTGELFF.

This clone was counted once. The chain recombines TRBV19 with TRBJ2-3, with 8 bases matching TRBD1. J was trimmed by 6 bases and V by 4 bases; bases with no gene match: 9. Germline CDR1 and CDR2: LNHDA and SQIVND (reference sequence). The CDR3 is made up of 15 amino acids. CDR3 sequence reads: CASSRDRGGLDTQYF. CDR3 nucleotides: TGTGCCAGTAGTAGAGACAGGGGTGGGTTGGATACGCAGTATTTT.

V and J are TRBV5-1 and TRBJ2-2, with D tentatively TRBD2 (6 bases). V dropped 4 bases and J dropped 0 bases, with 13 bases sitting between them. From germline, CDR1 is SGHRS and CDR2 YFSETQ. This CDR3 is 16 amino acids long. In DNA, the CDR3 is TGCGCCAGCAGCCCCTTAGCGGAACCGAACACCGGGGAGCTGTTTTTT. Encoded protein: CASSPLAEPNTGELFF. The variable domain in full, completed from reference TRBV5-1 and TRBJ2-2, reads KAGVTQTPRYLIKTRGQQVTLSCSPISGHRSVSWYQQTPGQGLQFLFEYFSETQRNKGNFPGRFSGRQFSNSRSEMNVSTLELGDSALYLCASSPLAEPNTGELFFGEGSRLTVL.

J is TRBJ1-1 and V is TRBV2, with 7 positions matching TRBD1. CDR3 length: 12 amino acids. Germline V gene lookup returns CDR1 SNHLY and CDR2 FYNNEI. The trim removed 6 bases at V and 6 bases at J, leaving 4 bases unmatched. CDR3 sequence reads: CASRRQGSEAFF. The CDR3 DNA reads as TGTGCCAGCAGACGACAGGGATCTGAAGCTTTCTTT. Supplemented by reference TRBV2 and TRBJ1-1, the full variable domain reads EPEVTQTPSHQVTQMGQEVILRCVPISNHLYFYWYRQILGQKVEFLVSFYNNEISEKSEIFDDQFSVERPDGSNFTLKIRSTKLEDSAMYFCASRRQGSEAFFGQGTRLTVV.

CDR3 DNA: TGTGCCAGCAGCCCGGACAGGGGATATGGCTACACCTTC. Its translation is CASSPDRGYGYTF. The V call is TRBV5-4, the J call TRBJ1-2, with 9 bases that match TRBD1. V shed 4 bases and J 5 bases; nucleotides not matched to a gene: 3. The CDR3 length is 13 residues. Germline values: CDR1 SGHNT, CDR2 YYREEE (reference sequence). Using reference TRBV5-4 and TRBJ1-2 for the parts outside the CDR3, the full variable domain is ETGVTQSPTHLIKTRGQQVTLRCSSQSGHNTVSWYQQALGQGPQFIFQYYREEENGRGNFPPRFSGLQFPNYSSELNVNALELDDSALYLCASSPDRGYGYTFGSGTRLTVV.

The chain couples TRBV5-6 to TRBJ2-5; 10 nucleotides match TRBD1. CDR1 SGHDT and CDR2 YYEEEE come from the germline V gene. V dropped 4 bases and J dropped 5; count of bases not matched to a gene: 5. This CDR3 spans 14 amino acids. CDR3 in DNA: TGTGCCAGCAGCGACCCGGGACAGGGGGAGACCCAGTACTTC. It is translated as CASSDPGQGETQYF.

CDR3 sequence reads: CASSLDRNTEAFF. The CDR3 DNA reads as TGCGCCAGCAGTCTCGACAGGAACACTGAAGCTTTCTTT. The chain links TRBV4-3 to TRBJ1-1, with a weak D call TRBD1 (5 bases). The ends were cut back, 6 bases at V and 1 base at J, with 9 bases in the middle. CDR3 length: 13 residues. Per the germline V gene, CDR1 is LGHNA and CDR2 is YSLEER.